This passage covers 23 T cell receptor beta chains from one sample sequenced in a study of cytomegalovirus exposure and HLA in healthy donors. This PCR relied on a set of 60 Vbeta primers and 13 Jbeta primers. Using immunoSEQ multiplex PCR, the repertoire was profiled, and TCRdb retains in-frame clones only, with some absent. This repertoire shows fewer than 130,000 clones, 79% found once; its top ten account for 3% to 4%. Specimen: PBMCs. The receptors were sampled from a middle-aged woman in good health and CMV-seronegative.

As regards this clone: The sample holds other DNA sequences that translate to the same CDR3. The chain joins TRBV18 to TRBJ2-5; 8 bases map to TRBD2. The CDR3 has 15 residues. The germline V gene encodes CDR1 KGHSH and CDR2 LQKENI. The V and J ends lost 0 bases and 1 base, in that order; junction bases with no gene match: 1. CDR3 sequence (DNA): TGTGCCAGCTCACCACCTAGCGGGGTCCAAGAGACCCAGTACTTC. Translating it yields CASSPPSGVQETQYF.

J is TRBJ1-1 and V is TRBV6-5, with a tentative D call TRBD1 (6 bases). Germline CDR1 reads MNHEY; CDR2 reads SVGAGI. V lost 1 base to trimming and J lost 1 base, with 7 bases between them. CDR3 length: 14 residues. For the CDR3, the DNA is TGTGCCAGCAGTTACTTAGGGGGGAACACTGAAGCTTTCTTT. Its translation is CASSYLGGNTEAFF.

The J gene is TRBJ1-3, the V gene TRBV4-3; D gene uncertain. Trimming removed 4 bases at V and 0 bases at J, with 10 bases between. CDR3 length equals 15 residues. Germline assignment: CDR1 LGHNA and CDR2 YSLEER. CDR3 DNA: TGCGCCAGCAGCCTTCAGTCGATCTCTGGAAACACCATATATTTT. It specifies CASSLQSISGNTIYF.

This chain uses TRBV7-2 with TRBJ2-7; a possible D gene is TRBD1 (5 bases). The ends were cut back, 2 bases at V and 5 bases at J, with 13 bases in the middle. Per germline, CDR1 SGHTA and CDR2 FQGNSA. The CDR3 consists of 14 residues. CDR3 sequence reads: CASSLWQGTDEQYF. The CDR3 DNA is TGTGCCAGCAGCTTATGGCAGGGAACCGACGAGCAGTACTTC.

For the CDR3, the DNA is TGTGCCAGCAGCCCTTCGTCGGGGGAGCAGTACTTC. It yields the protein CASSPSSGEQYF. V and J are TRBV6-5 and TRBJ2-5; a weak D match, TRBD2 (6 bases). Trimming stripped 6 bases from V and 11 bases from J, with 16 bases between. Germline CDR1 and CDR2: MNHEY and SVGAGI. The CDR3 runs to 12 residues.

This chain joins TRBV28 and TRBJ2-7; 10 bases match TRBD1. After removal of 4 bases from V and 4 bases from J, the junction contained 10 bases not matched to a gene. Per germline, CDR1 MDHEN and CDR2 SYDVKM. The CDR3 consists of 16 residues. As DNA, the CDR3 is TGTGCCAGCAGTTCCTCCGGGACAGGGGTCGGGTACGAGCAGTACTTC. The encoded protein is CASSSSGTGVGYEQYF.

The chain recombines TRBV27 with TRBJ2-5, with a weak D call TRBD2 (6 bases). Germline V CDR1 and CDR2: MNHEY, SMNVEV (reference sequence). V was pared by 8 bases and J by 1 base, with 14 bases between. There are 14 residues in the CDR3. CDR3 DNA: TGTGCCAGCTCTCCGGGGACTTCCCAAGAGACCCAGTACTTC. Translation: CASSPGTSQETQYF.

The chain carries TRBV10-3 and TRBJ1-2; D is perhaps TRBD1 (6 bases). Trimming left V 7 bases short and J 8 bases short, with 11 bases between. CDR3 length: 11 amino acids. Germline V gene data show CDR1 as ENHRY and CDR2 as SYGVKD. The CDR3 DNA sequence: TGTGCCATCACCGAGGGGGAGGGCTACACCTTC. Its protein product is CAITEGEGYTF.

This clone was picked up a small number of times. CDR3: CAIKASTDTQYF. The DNA of the CDR3 is TGTGCCATCAAAGCTAGCACAGATACGCAGTATTTT. The rearrangement links TRBV10-3 to TRBJ2-3; no clear D. V was trimmed by 7 bases and J by 0 bases, leaving 5 bases between them. CDR3 length: 12 amino acids. Germline values: CDR1 ENHRY, CDR2 SYGVKD.

This chain links TRBV28 with TRBJ1-5; tentatively, D is TRBD1 (6 bases). The germline V and J ends were trimmed by 6 bases and 1 base, with 16 bases remaining between them. From germline, CDR1 is MDHEN and CDR2 SYDVKM. CDR3 size: 16 residues. The CDR3 reads CASSRLGQGSNQPQHF. The CDR3 DNA reads TGTGCCAGCAGCCGATTGGGGCAGGGGAGCAATCAGCCCCAGCATTTT.

CDR3 sequence: CASSWQGNYEQYF. The DNA of the CDR3 is TGTGCCAGCAGTTGGCAGGGAAACTACGAGCAGTACTTC. The genes are TRBV6-6 and TRBJ2-7, with D tentatively TRBD1 (5 bases). V shed 4 bases and J shed 3 bases, with 10 bases lying between them. Germline V gene data show CDR1 as MNHNY and CDR2 as SVGAGI (reference sequence). CDR3 size: 13 residues.

The rearrangement uses TRBV27 and TRBJ2-1; 9 bases line up with TRBD2. CDR1 MNHEY and CDR2 SMNVEV come from the germline V gene (reference sequence). The trim removed 2 bases at V and 6 bases at J, leaving 8 bases unmatched. The CDR3 spans 16 residues. CDR3 in DNA: TGTGCCAGCAGTTTAGAGGGGACTAGCCTACTCAATGAGCAGTTCTTC. Its protein product is CASSLEGTSLLNEQFF.

The rearrangement uses TRBV27 and TRBJ2-1; possibly TRBD2 for D (6 bases). Germline V gives CDR1 MNHEY, CDR2 SMNVEV (reference sequence). CDR3 size: 14 residues. Trimming stripped 5 bases from V and 0 bases from J, with 8 bases between. CDR3 region: CASSVGSSYNEQFF. The CDR3 DNA follows: TGTGCCAGCAGTGTCGGGAGCTCCTACAATGAGCAGTTCTTC.

This chain joins TRBV5-1 and TRBJ1-1, with D perhaps TRBD1 (5 bases). V lost 5 bases and J lost 3, with 8 bases in between. The germline CDR1 and CDR2 sequences are SGHRS and YFSETQ. CDR3 length: 12 amino acids. CDR3 nucleotides: TGCGCCAGCAGGTCGGGGGACACTGAAGCTTTCTTT. Encoded protein: CASRSGDTEAFF.

The CDR3 region has the DNA TGCGCCAGCAGCCAAGGGGGGACAGGCATGAACACTGAAGCTTTCTTT. It yields the protein CASSQGGTGMNTEAFF. The chain uses TRBV4-1 and TRBJ1-1, with 8 bases identical to TRBD1. The length of the CDR3 is 16 residues. Germline loops: CDR1 MGHRA, CDR2 YSYEKL. J was trimmed by 0 bases and V by 1 base; bases with no gene match: 4.

The J gene is TRBJ2-1, the V gene TRBV11-3, with D hard to call. There are 12 residues in the CDR3. Trimming shortened V by 2 bases and J by 6 bases, and 5 bases separated the two germline ends. Germline V lookup: CDR1 SGHNT, CDR2 YENEEA. The CDR3 DNA follows: TGTGCCAGCAGCTTAAGCCGCAATGAGCAGTTCTTC. It translates to CASSLSRNEQFF.

This clone was observed a few times. The CDR3 region is CASSSGLITDTQYF. The CDR3 region has the DNA TGTGCCAGCAGCTCAGGACTGATCACAGATACGCAGTATTTT. V usage is TRBV7-2 and J usage is TRBJ2-3, with D tentatively TRBD2 (5 bases). CDR1 SGHTA and CDR2 FQGNSA come from the germline V gene. This CDR3 comprises 14 residues. V lost 4 bases and J 2 bases, leaving 10 bases between the germline ends. Using reference TRBV7-2 and TRBJ2-3 for the parts outside the CDR3, the full variable domain is GAGVSQSPSNKVTEKGKDVELRCDPISGHTALYWYRQSLGQGLEFLIYFQGNSAPDKSGLPSDRFSAERTGGSVSTLTIQRTQQEDSAVYLCASSSGLITDTQYFGPGTRLTVL.

The rearrangement links TRBV6-1 to TRBJ1-4, with D unclear. CDR1 and CDR2 from the germline V gene are MNHNS and SASEGT. V was clipped by 4 bases and J by 4 bases, with 10 bases between them. CDR3 length equals 14 residues. The CDR3 reads CASSARSFNEKLFF. The CDR3 DNA sequence: TGTGCCAGCAGTGCACGGAGCTTTAATGAAAAACTGTTTTTT.

This clone appeared a few times. V and J are TRBV4-3 and TRBJ2-3; 8 bases line up with TRBD2. This CDR3 is built from 16 residues. Germline CDR1 is LGHNA and CDR2 is YSLEER. Trimming cost V 0 bases and J 5 bases; bases outside gene matches: 7. The CDR3 loop is CASSQDLAGGQDTQYF. CDR3 coding DNA: TGCGCCAGCAGCCAAGATTTGGCGGGAGGCCAAGATACGCAGTATTTT.

V gene TRBV9 combines with J gene TRBJ2-3; 10 positions agree with TRBD2. V trimming: 1 base; J trimming: 6 bases; junction bases outside the gene matches: 8. In germline, CDR1 is SGDLS, CDR2 YYNGEE. This CDR3 comprises 16 residues. As DNA, the CDR3 is TGTGCCAGCAGCGTAACCAGCGGGAGGGCCGTTGATACGCAGTATTTT. It codes for CASSVTSGRAVDTQYF.

The J gene is TRBJ2-5, the V gene TRBV7-2, with TRBD1 identical over 7 bases. The CDR3 sequence is 13 residues long. CDR1 SGHTA and CDR2 FQGNSA come from the germline V gene. The V and J ends lost 2 bases and 5 bases, in that order; junction bases with no gene match: 2. The CDR3: CASSLRGLETQYF. DNA for the CDR3: TGTGCCAGCAGCTTAAGGGGGCTGGAGACCCAGTACTTC.

This clone came up a few times. The rearrangement uses TRBV4-3 and TRBJ2-3, with 8 bases identical to TRBD1. The CDR3 extends over 16 amino acids. With 3 bases clipped from V and 6 bases from J, the junction kept 11 bases outside the gene matches. The V gene's germline CDR1 is LGHNA and CDR2 YSLEER. CDR3 region: CASSQNRGELQDTQYF. The CDR3 coding sequence is TGCGCCAGCAGCCAGAACAGGGGGGAGTTACAGGATACGCAGTATTTT.

This chain connects TRBV27 to TRBJ2-5; the match to TRBD2 covers 10 bases. The J call is in doubt because the DNA end fits TRBJ2-7 better. CDR3 length equals 16 residues. Germline lookup yields CDR1 MNHEY and CDR2 SMNVEV (reference sequence). The CDR3 DNA follows: TGTGCCAGCAGTTTAAAAGCTAGCGGGAGTGTGAACGAGCAGTACTTC. Its protein is CASSLKASGSVNEQYF.